This T cell receptor (beta chain) emerged from a study of OX40 agonist ivuxolimab in advanced cancers. General study points: With doses of 0.1 to 3.0 mg/kg, CD4+ and CD8+ blood T cells had undergone clonal expansion by week 6. Relative to CD4+ cells, CD8+ T cells on average had more expanded clones.

Germline CDR1 reads KGHSH; CDR2 reads LQKENI. The V and J ends lost 4 bases and 4 bases, in that order; junction bases with no gene match: 6. The CDR3 covers 15 residues. TCRdb keeps only in-frame clones here, not all; method: immunoSEQ multiplex PCR. The sample lists around 80,000 clones, approximately 84% occurring once. The sample holds a few counts of this clone. Its target is not known. The clonotype originates from an adult with an advanced solid tumor such as melanoma, head and neck, liver or kidney cancer. The specimen comprised CD4+ or CD8+ T cells sorted from blood, sampled in a trial of the OX40 agonist ivuxolimab. V usage is TRBV18 and J usage is TRBJ2-2, with 7 bases that match TRBD1. CDR3 nucleotides: TGTGCCAGCTCACAGACAGGGTCTAGCACCGGGGAGCTGTTTTTT. Translated: CASSQTGSSTGELFF.